This T cell receptor (beta chain) comes out of a study of radiotherapy plus CTLA-4 blockade in lung cancer. General study results and limits: Alongside interferon-beta, early blood T cell clone dynamics were reportedly the best predictor of response. Subsequent to radiotherapy plus ipilimumab, tumor-derived TCR clones underwent expansion in blood.

Trimming took 7 bases from V and 3 from J; bases not matched to a gene: 4. From germline, CDR1 is LNHDA and CDR2 SQIVND (reference sequence). This CDR3 is built from 15 residues. To note about this clone: The antigen is not known.

CTLA-4 blockade with ipilimumab, together with focal radiation, was given to patients with chemo-refractory metastatic non-small-cell lung cancer. Clones were sequenced by immunoSEQ multiplex PCR, and TCRdb holds only the in-frame ones, with some missing. The data hold some 110,000 clones, with over 65% observed a single time. The chain joins TRBV19 to TRBJ2-2; 11 bases fit TRBD2. The TCR sequence derives from a human donor with non-small cell lung cancer that progressed on radiotherapy plus ipilimumab. Some clones in this sample may be carry-over from other donors' samples. The specimen was peripheral blood, collected from a patient treated with radiotherapy plus ipilimumab. As DNA, the CDR3 is TGTGCCAGTAAAATAGCGGGGGGGGACACCGGGGAGCTGTTTTTT. This encodes CASKIAGGDTGELFF.